The present T cell receptor beta chain was sequenced within a study of cytomegalovirus exposure and HLA in healthy donors. CDR1 is GTSNPN, CDR2 SVGIG, per germline (reference sequence). The CDR3 loop spans 14 amino acids. The V gene lost 1 base and the J gene lost 4 bases, with 11 bases spanning the gap. Primers: 60 Vbeta forward and 13 Jbeta reverse. The protocol was immunoSEQ multiplex PCR, while the TCRdb copy is restricted to in-frame clones and leaves out a portion. The sample has about 92,000 clones, 65% to 85% seen once; the top ten hold approximately 1.3%. General study points: Earlier analysis yielded a pattern in which most TCR beta V segments were productive about 90% or about 30% of the time. Sequence variants that were highly shared formed a cluster that was likely a sequencing artifact.

Remarks on this clone: Its target is not known.

The donors comprised healthy bone marrow donors. The specimen was PBMCs. The TCR sequence derives from a girl aged 2 to 9 in good health and CMV-seropositive. The rearrangement links TRBV30 to TRBJ1-5; D remains unclear. The CDR3, as DNA: TGTGCCTGGAGTGGGTGGAGGGCGAATCAGCCCCAGCATTTT. It is translated as CAWSGWRANQPQHF. Based on the CDR3 plus reference TRBV30 and TRBJ1-5, the full variable domain is SQTIHQWPATLVQPVGSPLSLECTVEGTSNPNLYWYRQAAGRGLQLLFYSVGIGQISSEVPQNLSASRPQDRQFILSSKKLLLSDSGFYLCAWSGWRANQPQHFGDGTRLSIL.